The 30 T cell receptor beta chains listed next were all sequenced from one sample in a study of cytomegalovirus exposure and HLA in healthy donors. Repertoires were generated with immunoSEQ multiplex PCR, while TCRdb's copy carries only in-frame clones and drops some. The table lists 150,000 to 200,000 clones, roughly 90% of them singletons. The sample taken for sequencing was PBMCs. The receptors were gathered from a man aged 18 to 35 in good health and CMV-seropositive.

This chain uses TRBV5-4 with TRBJ2-1; TRBD2 agrees at 15 bases. The CDR3 sequence is 17 residues long. Germline V gene sequence: CDR1 SGHNT, CDR2 YYREEE (reference sequence). The ends lost 4 bases at V and 4 bases at J; junction bases unmatched: 6. The chain's CDR3 is CASSRPGLAGGYNEQFF. The CDR3 coding sequence is TGTGCCAGCAGCCGCCCGGGACTAGCGGGGGGATACAATGAGCAGTTCTTC.

The rearrangement joins TRBV5-6 to TRBJ2-7; 10 nucleotides agree with TRBD2. This CDR3 spans 12 amino acids. The V and J ends lost 4 bases and 10 bases, in that order; junction bases with no gene match: 5. The V gene's germline CDR1 is SGHDT and CDR2 YYEEEE. The CDR3 DNA sequence: TGTGCCAGCAGCCCCGGGACTAGCGAACAGTACTTC. Translating gives CASSPGTSEQYF.

CDR3 in DNA: TGTGCCAGCAGCGTTGGGACAAATCGCGATGAGCAGTTCTTC. Translated: CASSVGTNRDEQFF. The V gene is TRBV9, the J gene TRBJ2-1, with a weak D call TRBD1 (6 bases). V was pared by 2 bases and J by 8 bases, with 14 bases between. CDR3 size: 14 residues. Germline V gene data show CDR1 as SGDLS and CDR2 as YYNGEE.

The J gene is TRBJ2-1, the V gene TRBV5-1; 13 bases align to TRBD2. Germline V gene lookup returns CDR1 SGHRS and CDR2 YFSETQ. This CDR3 spans 19 amino acids. V was pared by 4 bases and J by 0 bases, with 10 bases of the junction left unmatched. This CDR3 is CASSQGLAGSDSSYNEQFF. DNA of the CDR3: TGCGCCAGCAGCCAGGGACTAGCGGGATCCGATTCCTCCTACAATGAGCAGTTCTTC.

The CDR3 region is CASRGPGTMNNEQFF. The CDR3 coding sequence is TGTGCCAGCAGGGGTCCCGGGACTATGAACAATGAGCAGTTCTTC. The gene calls are TRBV2 and TRBJ2-1, with TRBD2 matching over 7 bases. V lost 6 bases to trimming and J lost 5 bases; unmatched junction nucleotides: 10. The germline V gene encodes CDR1 SNHLY and CDR2 FYNNEI. CDR3 length: 15 amino acids.

The CDR3 is CASSYAVYNTEAFF. The CDR3 nucleotides read TGTGCCAGCAGTTATGCCGTCTACAACACTGAAGCTTTCTTT. The chain uses TRBV28 and TRBJ1-1; D is uncertain. The CDR3 runs to 14 residues. Trimming removed 4 bases at V and 2 bases at J, with 11 bases between. The V gene's germline CDR1 is MDHEN and CDR2 SYDVKM.

This chain connects TRBV6-5 to TRBJ1-1, with D maybe TRBD1 (5 bases). CDR1 MNHEY and CDR2 SVGAGI come from the germline V gene. The CDR3 has 13 residues. Trimming took off 6 bases at V and 7 bases at J, with 15 bases between the two ends. The CDR3 sequence: CASSPPQGREAFF. The CDR3 DNA is TGTGCCAGCAGCCCTCCCCAGGGCCGTGAAGCTTTCTTT.

The chain uses TRBV5-1 and TRBJ2-1; TRBD2 matches 8 bases. The germline CDR1 and CDR2 sequences are SGHRS and YFSETQ. The CDR3 totals 16 residues. With 0 bases clipped from V and 6 bases from J, the junction kept 8 bases outside the gene matches. CDR3 nucleotides: TGCGCCAGCAGCTTGGCCGGGGGACTAGTACTCAATGAGCAGTTCTTC. Amino acid sequence: CASSLAGGLVLNEQFF.

The chain couples TRBV6-5 to TRBJ2-5; D is unclear. V dropped 0 bases and J dropped 2 bases, with 7 bases sitting between them. Germline CDR1 and CDR2: MNHEY and SVGAGI. The CDR3 sequence is 14 residues long. The CDR3 DNA is TGTGCCAGCAGTTACTCAAACTTTCAAGAGACCCAGTACTTC. It codes for CASSYSNFQETQYF.

The chain recombines TRBV30 with TRBJ2-5; a possible D gene is TRBD2 (7 bases). Germline CDR1 reads GTSNPN; CDR2 reads SVGIG (reference sequence). The germline V and J ends were trimmed by 1 base and 4 bases, with 19 bases remaining between them. This CDR3 has 16 amino acids. The CDR3: CAWSGPPAGASETQYF. DNA of the CDR3: TGTGCCTGGAGTGGGCCACCGGCGGGGGCTTCAGAGACCCAGTACTTC.

The chain employs TRBV7-9 and TRBJ1-5, with 11 nucleotides matching TRBD1. V shed 5 bases and J 6 bases; nucleotides not matched to a gene: 3. CDR3 length equals 14 residues. Per the germline V gene, CDR1 is SEHNR and CDR2 is FQNEAQ (reference sequence). As DNA, the CDR3 is TGTGCCAGCAGCCACGGGACAGGGGGTCAGCCCCAGCATTTT. Protein sequence: CASSHGTGGQPQHF.

This rearrangement joins TRBV5-6 to TRBJ1-2, with D perhaps matching TRBD1 (6 bases). There are 13 residues in the CDR3. The V gene lost 3 bases and the J gene lost 1 base, with 7 bases spanning the gap. Germline-derived CDR1 and CDR2 are SGHDT and YYEEEE. CDR3 sequence reads: CASSSDSNYGYTF. The CDR3 nucleotides read TGTGCCAGCAGCTCGGACAGTAACTATGGCTACACCTTC.

This clone has a single count. The V and J genes are TRBV28 and TRBJ2-7; TRBD2 might be the D (6 bases). CDR3 length equals 15 residues. CDR1 is MDHEN and CDR2 is SYDVKM in the germline V gene. Trimming left V 8 bases short and J 1 base short, with 18 bases between. Written as DNA, the CDR3 is TGTGCCAGCGCATTAGGAGGGGCTTATTCCTACGAGCAGTACTTC. Translating gives CASALGGAYSYEQYF.

This clone was seen only once. The chain uses TRBV28 and TRBJ1-4, with D hard to call. Germline-derived CDR1 and CDR2 are MDHEN and SYDVKM. CDR3 length: 15 residues. The V and J ends lost 5 bases and 3 bases respectively, with 13 bases between them. The CDR3 protein is CASSITDSANEKLFF. The CDR3 coding sequence is TGTGCCAGCAGTATCACAGATAGTGCTAATGAAAAACTGTTTTTT.

This chain joins TRBV5-4 and TRBJ2-1; D is uncertain. With 1 base removed from V and 4 bases from J, the gap between germline ends came to 6 bases. CDR3 length: 13 amino acids. Germline V lookup: CDR1 SGHNT, CDR2 YYREEE (reference sequence). CDR3 DNA: TGTGCCAGCAGCTTGAACTCTTACAATGAGCAGTTCTTC. It codes for CASSLNSYNEQFF.

The chain employs TRBV10-3 and TRBJ1-4; TRBD1 might be the D (6 bases). V dropped 4 bases and J dropped 0 bases, with 9 bases sitting between them. CDR1 ENHRY and CDR2 SYGVKD come from the germline V gene. CDR3 length: 15 amino acids. The CDR3 spells CAISATGTTNEKLFF. The CDR3 nucleotides are TGTGCCATCAGTGCTACAGGGACAACTAATGAAAAACTGTTTTTT.

The gene calls are TRBV9 and TRBJ2-3; 10 positions agree with TRBD2. With V trimmed by 4 bases and J by 6 bases, 11 bases remained unmatched. Germline CDR1 SGDLS, CDR2 YYNGEE. This CDR3 region has 16 residues. The CDR3 spells CASSPTPTSGEDTQYF. DNA for the CDR3: TGTGCCAGCAGCCCAACCCCCACTAGCGGGGAGGATACGCAGTATTTT.

This chain joins TRBV5-1 and TRBJ2-3; the D gene is possibly TRBD2 (5 bases). The V gene lost 3 bases and the J gene lost 5 bases, with 16 bases spanning the gap. Looked up from germline, CDR1 is SGHRS and CDR2 is YFSETQ. The CDR3 runs 15 residues. The CDR3 is CASSSGVLPLDTQYF. CDR3 DNA sequence: TGCGCCAGCAGCTCCGGGGTTCTTCCCTTAGATACGCAGTATTTT.

The chain uses TRBV9 and TRBJ2-1; 10 nucleotides agree with TRBD2. Germline CDR1 is SGDLS and CDR2 is YYNGEE. After removal of 2 bases from V and 5 bases from J, the junction contained 4 bases not matched to a gene. CDR3 length: 15 residues. For the CDR3, the DNA is TGTGCCAGCAGCGTCTCCCTAGCGGGAGACAATGAGCAGTTCTTC. It encodes CASSVSLAGDNEQFF.

This chain links TRBV6-5 with TRBJ2-1; a weak D match, TRBD1 (5 bases). Germline CDR1 and CDR2: MNHEY and SVGAGI. Trimming removed 5 bases from V and 15 bases from J, with 14 bases in between. The CDR3 length is 11 residues. CDR3 in amino acids: CASSETALAFF. CDR3 sequence (DNA): TGTGCCAGCAGTGAGACAGCGCTGGCGTTCTTC.

V is TRBV7-6 and J is TRBJ1-1, with 7 positions matching TRBD1. V dropped 5 bases and J dropped 3; count of bases not matched to a gene: 6. The CDR3 totals 14 residues. CDR1 is SGHVS and CDR2 is FNYEAQ in the germline V gene. In DNA form, the CDR3 reads TGTGCCAGCAGCATAACCGGGACAGACACTGAAGCTTTCTTT. It translates to CASSITGTDTEAFF.

The rearrangement uses TRBV19 and TRBJ2-1; D may be TRBD2 (6 bases). This CDR3 spans 16 amino acids. The V and J ends lost 6 bases and 6 bases respectively, with 21 bases between them. The germline V gene encodes CDR1 LNHDA and CDR2 SQIVND (reference sequence). The CDR3 protein is CASSRGFAQALNEQFF. In nucleotides, the CDR3 is TGTGCCAGTAGCCGGGGGTTTGCCCAGGCGCTCAATGAGCAGTTCTTC.

The V and J genes are TRBV5-4 and TRBJ1-2; 7 bases are shared with TRBD1. Germline V gives CDR1 SGHNT, CDR2 YYREEE (reference sequence). The CDR3 is 15 amino acids. J lost 2 bases, V lost 4 bases, and 8 bases had no gene match. The CDR3 loop is CASSQPGQRNYGYTF. CDR3 coding DNA: TGTGCCAGCAGCCAGCCGGGACAGAGAAACTATGGCTACACCTTC. The full variable domain, its missing parts supplied by reference TRBV5-4 and TRBJ1-2, is ETGVTQSPTHLIKTRGQQVTLRCSSQSGHNTVSWYQQALGQGPQFIFQYYREEENGRGNFPPRFSGLQFPNYSSELNVNALELDDSALYLCASSQPGQRNYGYTFGSGTRLTVV.

This clone was seen a few times. The chain joins TRBV19 to TRBJ2-1; 13 bases line up with TRBD2. V dropped 6 bases and J dropped 6; count of bases not matched to a gene: 5. The germline gives CDR1 LNHDA, CDR2 SQIVND (reference sequence). The CDR3 totals 15 residues. The CDR3 protein is CASRPTSGRTNEQFF. For the CDR3, the DNA is TGTGCCAGTAGACCGACTAGCGGGAGGACCAATGAGCAGTTCTTC.

This chain connects TRBV16 to TRBJ2-3, with D perhaps TRBD1 (6 bases). Germline loops: CDR1 KGHSY, CDR2 FQNENV. The CDR3 has 14 residues. V was cut by 2 bases and J by 10 bases, with 16 bases left in between. This chain's CDR3 is CASSQVRGSQSQYF. CDR3 bases: TGTGCCAGCAGCCAAGTCAGGGGATCCCAGTCGCAGTATTTT.

This clone was counted between two and nine times. The genes are TRBV10-3 and TRBJ2-7; maybe TRBD2 (6 bases). The CDR3 runs to 13 residues. The ends were cut back, 10 bases at V and 0 bases at J, with 13 bases in the middle. The V gene's germline CDR1 is ENHRY and CDR2 SYGVKD. In nucleotides, the CDR3 is TGTGCCACCGTAGGAGCGGGCTCCTACGAGCAGTACTTC. It is translated as CATVGAGSYEQYF.

This chain links TRBV5-1 with TRBJ2-7; 8 bases align to TRBD2. Germline V gives CDR1 SGHRS, CDR2 YFSETQ. V was pared by 1 base and J by 3 bases, with 6 bases of the junction left unmatched. This CDR3 region has 15 residues. CDR3 bases: TGCGCCAGCAGCTTGACTGGGGCGGGAGGCTACGAGCAGTACTTC. This codes for CASSLTGAGGYEQYF. The variable domain in full, with the rest retrieved from reference TRBV5-1 and TRBJ2-7, is KAGVTQTPRYLIKTRGQQVTLSCSPISGHRSVSWYQQTPGQGLQFLFEYFSETQRNKGNFPGRFSGRQFSNSRSEMNVSTLELGDSALYLCASSLTGAGGYEQYFGPGTRLTVT.

The DNA for the CDR3 is TGTGCCAGCAGTGAAGGGCTAGCGGGAGGAGATACGCAGTATTTT. Translation: CASSEGLAGGDTQYF. This sequence joins TRBV6-1 and TRBJ2-3, with TRBD2 matching 11 bases. There are 15 residues in the CDR3. Germline assignment: CDR1 MNHNS and CDR2 SASEGT. The V and J ends lost 1 base and 5 bases, in that order; junction bases with no gene match: 2.

The chain carries TRBV18 and TRBJ2-1, with TRBD2 matching over 7 bases. V lost 0 bases and J lost 1; bases outside the gene matches: 3. Per germline, CDR1 KGHSH and CDR2 LQKENI. The CDR3 is 16 residues long. The CDR3 region has the DNA TGTGCCAGCTCACCACCGACTAGCTGGTCCTACAATGAGCAGTTCTTC. This translates into CASSPPTSWSYNEQFF.

This chain connects TRBV28 to TRBJ2-1; 10 positions match TRBD2. Looked up from germline, CDR1 is MDHEN and CDR2 is SYDVKM. The CDR3 consists of 16 residues. Trimming at V came to 5 bases and at J to 7 bases, leaving 11 bases not matched to a gene. This CDR3 is CASSRTQAGGWNEQFF. The CDR3 bases are TGTGCCAGCAGTCGTACTCAAGCGGGAGGGTGGAATGAGCAGTTCTTC. Full variable domain (outside the CDR3, taken from reference TRBV28 and TRBJ2-1): DVKVTQSSRYLVKRTGEKVFLECVQDMDHENMFWYRQDPGLGLRLIYFSYDVKMKEKGDIPEGYSVSREKKERFSLILESASTNQTSMYLCASSRTQAGGWNEQFFGPGTRLTVL.